Following are 12 T cell receptor beta chains from one sample sequenced in a study of shared clonotypes between healthy human individuals. TCRdb's copy holds only in-frame clones and misses some; the assay was immunoSEQ multiplex PCR. The profile shows fewer than 3 million clones, just under 95% of them singletons. Sequencing used naive CD4+ T cells from PBMCs. Subset of the sample: CD45RA+ positively selected. The receptors originated from a man aged 18 to 30 in good health. Some clones in this sample may be carry-over from other donors' samples.

The chain links TRBV5-4 to TRBJ2-7, with 7 bases that match TRBD2. The germline V gene encodes CDR1 SGHNT and CDR2 YYREEE (reference sequence). V shed 0 bases, J shed 9 bases, and the junction held 15 bases outside the gene matches. The CDR3 is made up of 16 amino acids. The CDR3: CASSLVFAGAQGGQYF. The CDR3 DNA follows: TGTGCCAGCAGCTTGGTCTTTGCGGGAGCCCAAGGAGGGCAGTACTTC.

The chain couples TRBV5-1 to TRBJ2-3; 12 nucleotides agree with TRBD1. Trimming cost V 0 bases and J 6 bases; bases outside gene matches: 8. Germline V gene lookup returns CDR1 SGHRS and CDR2 YFSETQ. The length of the CDR3 is 17 residues. CDR3 in amino acids: CASSLAFGTGGRDTQYF. The CDR3 DNA sequence: TGCGCCAGCAGCTTGGCCTTTGGGACAGGGGGCAGGGATACGCAGTATTTT.

Comments on this clone: The same CDR3 can be traced to other DNA sequences in this sample. The gene calls are TRBV11-3 and TRBJ2-7, with unresolved D. V was cut by 2 bases and J by 0 bases, with 8 bases left in between. The germline V gene encodes CDR1 SGHNT and CDR2 YENEEA. This CDR3 contains 14 residues. CDR3 nucleotides: TGTGCCAGCAGCTTAAGCGACGGCTCCTACGAGCAGTACTTC. Protein: CASSLSDGSYEQYF.

V gene TRBV28 combines with J gene TRBJ2-7; D gene ambiguous. This CDR3 has 14 residues. V lost 7 bases to trimming and J lost 2 bases, with 15 bases between them. Germline V gene lookup returns CDR1 MDHEN and CDR2 SYDVKM. The CDR3 bases are TGTGCCAGCATCTCGCCAGCGAAACCCTACGAGCAGTACTTC. Its protein product is CASISPAKPYEQYF.

J is TRBJ2-7 and V is TRBV11-2; possible D gene TRBD1, 6 bases. The germline V gene encodes CDR1 SGHAT and CDR2 FQNNGV. Deletions cut 1 base from V and 9 bases from J, with 10 bases between. The CDR3 consists of 12 residues. The CDR3 sequence: CASSLVTGGQYF. The CDR3 nucleotides are TGTGCCAGCAGCTTAGTGACAGGAGGGCAGTACTTC. Based on the CDR3 plus reference TRBV11-2 and TRBJ2-7, the full variable domain is EAGVAQSPRYKIIEKRQSVAFWCNPISGHATLYWYQQILGQGPKLLIQFQNNGVVDDSQLPKDRFSAERLKGVDSTLKIQPAKLEDSAVYLCASSLVTGGQYFGPGTRLTVT.

J is TRBJ2-7 and V is TRBV5-1; 7 bases align to TRBD1. The V gene's germline CDR1 is SGHRS and CDR2 YFSETQ. The CDR3 runs to 16 residues. V lost 3 bases to trimming and J lost 2 bases; unmatched junction nucleotides: 11. The CDR3 coding sequence is TGCGCCAGCAGCTCAGACCCGGGGACAGTTGCCTACGAGCAGTACTTC. Translating it yields CASSSDPGTVAYEQYF.

The CDR3 DNA reads TGTGCCAGCAGCCAAAGTCCCGATACGCAGTATTTT. It encodes CASSQSPDTQYF. The chain employs TRBV6-5 and TRBJ2-3; D gene ambiguous. V dropped 6 bases and J dropped 6 bases, with 10 bases sitting between them. The CDR3 is made up of 12 amino acids. Germline V gives CDR1 MNHEY, CDR2 SVGAGI.

The chain uses TRBV29-1 and TRBJ2-1, with TRBD2 as a possible D gene (5 bases). The germline V gene has CDR1 SQVTM and CDR2 ANQGSEA. CDR3 length: 13 residues. Trimming stripped 6 bases from V and 10 bases from J, with 19 bases between. CDR3 nucleotides: TGCAGCGTGGGGAGACTATTCGTGGGGGAGCAGTTCTTC. It is translated as CSVGRLFVGEQFF.

This clone was seen a single time. The chain couples TRBV28 to TRBJ1-4; 12 bases are shared with TRBD1. Looked up from germline, CDR1 is MDHEN and CDR2 is SYDVKM. V was clipped by 5 bases and J by 8 bases; unmatched bases: 6. The CDR3 totals 15 residues. CDR3 in amino acids: CASSGDRGPREKLFF. CDR3 bases: TGTGCCAGCAGTGGGGACAGGGGGCCTCGGGAAAAACTGTTTTTT.

The chain is built from TRBV7-9 and TRBJ2-1; 12 bases are shared with TRBD2. Trimming at V came to 6 bases and at J to 9 bases, leaving 6 bases not matched to a gene. CDR3 length: 14 amino acids. CDR1 is SEHNR and CDR2 is FQNEAQ in the germline V gene (reference sequence). The CDR3 DNA sequence: TGTGCCAGCAGGGCTAGCGGGAGGGCCAGTGAGCAGTTCTTC. As protein: CASRASGRASEQFF.

This sequence joins TRBV2 and TRBJ1-1; 7 nucleotides match TRBD1. This CDR3 is 13 amino acids long. With 8 bases clipped from V and 7 bases from J, the junction kept 10 bases outside the gene matches. Germline V CDR1 and CDR2: SNHLY, FYNNEI. The CDR3 spells CASGDSWGNEAFF. The CDR3 region has the DNA TGTGCCAGCGGGGACAGTTGGGGGAATGAAGCTTTCTTT. The whole variable domain, filled in from reference TRBV2 and TRBJ1-1, reads EPEVTQTPSHQVTQMGQEVILRCVPISNHLYFYWYRQILGQKVEFLVSFYNNEISEKSEIFDDQFSVERPDGSNFTLKIRSTKLEDSAMYFCASGDSWGNEAFFGQGTRLTVV.

This chain connects TRBV29-1 to TRBJ1-1; a weak D match, TRBD1 (5 bases). Germline V lookup: CDR1 SQVTM, CDR2 ANQGSEA. This CDR3 comprises 13 residues. The V end lost 7 bases, the J end lost 3 bases, and 15 bases lay between the germline ends. The CDR3 nucleotides are TGCAGCGGCCGCAGAGGAGGGGACACTGAAGCTTTCTTT. This encodes CSGRRGGDTEAFF.